The following is a T cell receptor beta chain sequence with its context. This clonotype was seen repeatedly, ten times or more. Its antigen has not been determined. Qualities for individual bases were not recorded, and no much larger clone is one base off. These reads were obtained on an Illumina NovaSeq 6000. Synthesis of TCR cDNA relied on 5'RACE template switching, a step that introduced a universal primer site along with unique molecular identifiers. Priming for cDNA synthesis came from both the TCR alpha and TCR beta constant segments. Library amplification involved two PCR steps, and the second step added sample barcodes and sequencing adapters. Sequencing of libraries was performed on Illumina HiSeq 2500 (2x100 bp) or NovaSeq (2x150 bp). The source study handled its data this way. MIGEC was used to demultiplex reads and collapse the reads into UMI consensus sequences, and MiXCR was used for V(D)J alignment. Vaccine-responding clonotypes were defined with edgeR using replicate PBMC samples, requiring FDR below 0.01 and a log2 fold change above 5 up to day 15. CD4 or CD8 identity was assigned to each bulk clonotype according to whether the clonotype was present at higher abundance in the sequenced CD4 repertoire or the sequenced CD8 repertoire. TCRdb took the public reads, trimmed them with fastp at Q25, ran MiXCR for clone calling and kept in-frame beta chains. All rows with the same CDR3 protein become a single entry with the most common DNA and genes. The V and J calls follow TCRdb's processing rather than the paper's. The sample table contains about 320,000 distinct CDR3 sequences; only one count was recorded for about 10% of them. The ten most abundant clones make up 3.3% of the sample.

The entry originates in a study of T cells after yellow fever vaccination (dated by TCRdb to about 2019). General notes on the study: Libraries from fractions with low cell numbers were prepared with the SMART-Seq v4 Ultra Low Input RNA kit. To follow T-cell clones before and after primary and booster YFV17D yellow fever vaccination, bulk TCR alpha and beta repertoires were sequenced over time. The cohort comprised two healthy male donors, one aged 18 to 30 and one aged 30 to 40 years. Bulk PBMC replicates and cell subsets were isolated from blood drawn at multiple timepoints before and after both primary and secondary immunization.

What the treatment or condition label conveys for this sample: live attenuated yellow fever vaccine strain. PBMCs were isolated from peripheral blood using a standard Ficoll-Paque protocol. Dynabeads CD4 and CD8 positive selection kits were used to isolate the CD4 and CD8 T-cell fractions. RNA was extracted with TriZol from bulk PBMCs, CD4 and CD8 fractions, and dextramer-positive and dextramer-negative fractions. Measured from the cysteine to the phenylalanine, the CDR3 is 15 residues long. The CDR3 DNA has 45 bases and is translated from base 1. From the germline V gene (reference sequence), CDR1 is MNHEY and CDR2 is SMNVEV. V sheds 0 bases and J sheds 7 bases, leaving 13 bases between their ends. Overall study outcomes, separate from this receptor: Computational filtering was required because FACS-sorted repertoires could contain abundant contaminating clonotypes from the bulk population. The study included only a couple of donors, which limits how far the findings can be generalized. The secondary T-cell response was weaker than the primary response but faster, peaking on day 5 instead of day 15. A small fraction of clonotypes showed up in both the CD4 and CD8 compartments, probably as a result of convergent recombination. After the booster, most of the clones that had expanded following primary vaccination were detected again (around 95% of CD4 and roughly nine tenths of CD8), which suggests that memory was broadly maintained.

This clonotype was sampled from a man aged 18 to 30 who received the YFV17D yellow fever vaccine. This specimen consisted of CD4+ T cells sorted from PBMCs, obtained 45 days after the yellow fever booster vaccination. This receptor chain uses TRBV27 and TRBJ1-5, with the D segment identity uncertain. The CDR3 corresponds to CASSLSPQASQPQHF. The nucleotide sequence is TGTGCCAGCAGTTTATCCCCCCAGGCAAGCCAGCCCCAGCATTTT.